These 25 T cell receptor beta chains came from one sample sequenced in a study of shared clonotypes between healthy human individuals. Positive CCR7 selection of CD45RO-negative cells yielded the naive CD8 cells, and terminally differentiated effector memory CD45RA+ cells were excluded. TCRdb's table, derived via immunoSEQ multiplex PCR, lists solely in-frame clones and lacks some. The sample consists of about 590,000 clones, 95% to 96% of them appearing once. Input material: naive CD8+ T cells sorted from blood. All receptors come from a woman between 25 and 40 years old in good health.

The V call is TRBV5-1, the J call TRBJ2-7; 10 bases match TRBD1. With 4 bases clipped from V and 1 base from J, the junction kept 5 bases outside the gene matches. The CDR3 has 15 residues. Germline CDR1 and CDR2: SGHRS and YFSETQ. This CDR3 reads CASSPGQGRSYEQYF. CDR3 bases: TGCGCCAGCAGCCCGGGACAGGGGCGATCCTACGAGCAGTACTTC.

The V call is TRBV27, the J call TRBJ2-7; tentatively, D is TRBD1 (5 bases). With 0 bases removed from V and 2 bases from J, the gap between germline ends came to 11 bases. The CDR3 sequence is 15 residues long. The germline V gene has CDR1 MNHEY and CDR2 SMNVEV (reference sequence). In nucleotides, the CDR3 is TGTGCCAGCAGTTTATCGTCGGCAGGGACCTACGAGCAGTACTTC. Protein: CASSLSSAGTYEQYF.

The V call is TRBV19, the J call TRBJ2-7; 9 bases align to TRBD2. Germline V lookup: CDR1 LNHDA, CDR2 SQIVND (reference sequence). After removal of 4 bases from V and 3 bases from J, the junction contained 4 bases not matched to a gene. This CDR3 is built from 14 residues. The chain's CDR3 is CASSTTSGGYEQYF. CDR3 coding DNA: TGTGCCAGTAGTACGACTAGCGGAGGCTACGAGCAGTACTTC.

The chain carries TRBV9 and TRBJ2-2; D might be TRBD2 (6 bases). Per germline, CDR1 SGDLS and CDR2 YYNGEE. V was shortened by 0 bases and J by 6 bases, with 15 bases between the two germline ends. This CDR3 has 16 residues. The CDR3 sequence is CASSVAGQGGAGELFF. In DNA, the CDR3 is TGTGCCAGCAGCGTAGCCGGGCAGGGCGGGGCCGGGGAGCTGTTTTTT.

V gene TRBV28 combines with J gene TRBJ1-5; TRBD1 is a possible D gene (6 bases). Germline V CDR1 and CDR2: MDHEN, SYDVKM. The CDR3 has 15 amino acids. The V end lost 4 bases, the J end lost 5 bases, and 15 bases lay between the germline ends. The CDR3 reads CASSSFPTGYQPQHF. DNA for the CDR3: TGTGCCAGCAGTTCGTTCCCGACAGGCTATCAGCCCCAGCATTTT.

The gene calls are TRBV7-9 and TRBJ1-3; possible D gene TRBD1, 6 bases. Per germline, CDR1 SEHNR and CDR2 FQNEAQ (reference sequence). Trimming left V 2 bases short and J 3 bases short, with 14 bases between. This CDR3 has 16 residues. The CDR3 DNA sequence: TGTGCCAGCAGCTTACCGACAGGTTCTCTTGGAAACACCATATATTTT. It yields the protein CASSLPTGSLGNTIYF.

The rearrangement uses TRBV14 and TRBJ2-1; 9 nucleotides agree with TRBD2. Germline CDR1 SGHDN, CDR2 FVKESK. With V trimmed by 11 bases and J by 8 bases, 10 bases remained unmatched. This CDR3 has 13 amino acids. CDR3 sequence (DNA): TGTGCCTCCGCTCGGACTAGCGATTATGAGCAGTTCTTC. It translates to CASARTSDYEQFF.

This chain links TRBV5-6 with TRBJ2-7; D unresolved. Trimming left V 0 bases short and J 5 bases short, with 12 bases between. CDR1 and CDR2 from the germline V gene are SGHDT and YYEEEE. CDR3 length: 14 residues. CDR3 nucleotides: TGTGCCAGCAGCTTGGGAAAGGGTTGGGACGAGCAGTACTTC. Protein product: CASSLGKGWDEQYF. The full variable domain, completed using reference TRBV5-6 and TRBJ2-7, is DAGVTQSPTHLIKTRGQQVTLRCSPKSGHDTVSWYQQALGQGPQFIFQYYEEEERQRGNFPDRFSGHQFPNYSSELNVNALLLGDSALYLCASSLGKGWDEQYFGPGTRLTVT.

With respect to this clone: Other DNA sequences in the sample encode the same CDR3. The J gene is TRBJ2-7, the V gene TRBV9; unclear D gene. The CDR3 is made up of 14 amino acids. Germline values: CDR1 SGDLS, CDR2 YYNGEE. Trimming stripped 0 bases from V and 2 bases from J, with 9 bases between. CDR3 DNA sequence: TGTGCCAGCAGCGTAGGTGGCAGTACCTACGAGCAGTACTTC. This gives the protein CASSVGGSTYEQYF.

The chain combines TRBV5-4 with TRBJ1-2; 9 bases fit TRBD1. Looked up from germline, CDR1 is SGHNT and CDR2 is YYREEE (reference sequence). The CDR3 extends over 13 amino acids. V dropped 2 bases and J dropped 8; count of bases not matched to a gene: 4. The CDR3 loop reads CASSLQGARGYTF. The CDR3 DNA reads as TGTGCCAGCAGCTTACAGGGGGCGCGGGGCTACACCTTC.

The chain is built from TRBV6-1 and TRBJ2-5; 8 nucleotides agree with TRBD2. V gave up 2 bases and J gave up 1 base; unmatched junction bases: 6. Germline CDR1 and CDR2: MNHNS and SASEGT. CDR3 length: 16 residues. DNA of the CDR3: TGTGCCAGCAGTGAAATGAGCGGGAGATTCCAAGAGACCCAGTACTTC. It is translated as CASSEMSGRFQETQYF.

This clone was observed once. The V gene is TRBV2, the J gene TRBJ2-3, with 11 positions matching TRBD2. The V gene end was trimmed by 5 bases and the J gene end by 9 bases; junction bases not matched to a gene: 4. Germline CDR1 and CDR2: SNHLY and FYNNEI. CDR3 length equals 13 residues. The CDR3 DNA reads TGTGCCAGCAGTACTAGCGGGAGCCCAACGCAGTATTTT. Its protein product is CASSTSGSPTQYF.

V gene TRBV21-1 combines with J gene TRBJ1-1; no check of the table's D call, TRBD1, against the DNA was made. TRBV21-1 is marked as a pseudogene. The CDR3 has 14 residues. The CDR3 coding sequence is TGTGCCAGCAGCAAAACAGGGGGTAACACTGAAGCTTTCTTT. Protein: CASSKTGGNTEAFF.

The V and J genes are TRBV7-8 and TRBJ2-3; the D is unclear. With 1 base removed from V and 2 bases from J, the gap between germline ends came to 10 bases. Germline assignment: CDR1 SGHVS and CDR2 FQNEAQ. This CDR3 region has 15 residues. The chain's CDR3 is CASSLVVPNTDTQYF. In DNA form, the CDR3 reads TGTGCCAGCAGCTTAGTGGTCCCGAACACAGATACGCAGTATTTT.

J is TRBJ2-1 and V is TRBV14; 10 bases fit TRBD2. Looked up from germline, CDR1 is SGHDN and CDR2 is FVKESK. The CDR3 runs to 16 residues. V trimming: 3 bases; J trimming: 4 bases; junction bases outside the gene matches: 6. CDR3 region: CASSQMLAGDYNEQFF. As DNA, the CDR3 is TGTGCCAGCAGCCAGATGCTAGCGGGAGATTACAATGAGCAGTTCTTC.

The chain couples TRBV6-1 to TRBJ2-4; possibly TRBD1 for D (6 bases). Germline lookup yields CDR1 MNHNS and CDR2 SASEGT. The CDR3 is made up of 18 amino acids. The germline V and J ends were trimmed by 1 base and 1 base, with 17 bases remaining between them. The CDR3 spells CASSEEVGGGRAKNIQYF. CDR3 sequence (DNA): TGTGCCAGCAGTGAAGAGGTTGGGGGCGGTAGGGCCAAAAACATTCAGTACTTC.

V gene TRBV25-1 combines with J gene TRBJ2-3; D is unresolved. Trimming stripped 4 bases from V and 5 bases from J, with 4 bases between. The CDR3 has 11 residues. CDR1 is MGHDK and CDR2 is SYGVNS in the germline V gene. The CDR3 loop is CASSVGDTQYF. The CDR3 nucleotides are TGTGCCAGCAGTGTTGGAGATACGCAGTATTTT.

The chain uses TRBV7-9 and TRBJ2-7; weak D call: TRBD1 (5 bases). V lost 7 bases to trimming and J lost 6 bases, with 16 bases between them. The CDR3 consists of 13 residues. Per germline, CDR1 SEHNR and CDR2 FQNEAQ (reference sequence). The CDR3 sequence: CASKDTPWAEQYF. The CDR3 nucleotides read TGTGCCAGCAAGGACACGCCCTGGGCCGAGCAGTACTTC.

The V gene is TRBV21-1, the J gene TRBJ2-6. TRBV21-1 is given as a pseudogene. This CDR3 spans 15 amino acids. CDR3 residues: CASSKEGGGANVLTF. DNA of the CDR3: TGTGCCAGCAGCAAAGAGGGTGGAGGGGCCAACGTCCTGACTTTC.

The chain recombines TRBV27 with TRBJ1-1; 8 positions match TRBD1. CDR1 and CDR2 (germline): MNHEY, SMNVEV (reference sequence). V trimming: 6 bases; J trimming: 7 bases; junction bases outside the gene matches: 10. The CDR3 is 14 residues long. The CDR3 nucleotides read TGTGCCAGCAGCCTACCGGGACAGGAATATGAAGCTTTCTTT. This sequence encodes CASSLPGQEYEAFF.

The chain links TRBV2 to TRBJ1-2, with D possibly being TRBD1 (5 bases). Germline CDR1 and CDR2: SNHLY and FYNNEI. The CDR3 totals 14 residues. The V end lost 3 bases, the J end lost 6 bases, and 14 bases lay between the germline ends. The CDR3 coding sequence is TGTGCCAGCAGTGAGGGACGGCGGTATCATGGCTACACCTTC. Protein product: CASSEGRRYHGYTF.

The genes are TRBV9 and TRBJ1-2; weak D call: TRBD1 (6 bases). The V gene lost 0 bases and the J gene lost 5 bases, with 14 bases spanning the gap. This CDR3 spans 15 amino acids. Looked up from germline, CDR1 is SGDLS and CDR2 is YYNGEE. CDR3 DNA: TGTGCCAGCAGCGTAGACGGCAGGGGTGGATATGGCTACACCTTC. Translated, it gives CASSVDGRGGYGYTF. Filled out from reference TRBV9 and TRBJ1-2, the complete variable domain reads DSGVTQTPKHLITATGQRVTLRCSPRSGDLSVYWYQQSLDQGLQFLIQYYNGEERAKGNILERFSAQQFPDLHSELNLSSLELGDSALYFCASSVDGRGGYGYTFGSGTRLTVV.

The sample holds a few counts of this clone. This chain connects TRBV5-6 to TRBJ2-7; tentatively, D is TRBD1 (6 bases). From germline, CDR1 is SGHDT and CDR2 YYEEEE. V was cut by 5 bases and J by 1 base, with 13 bases left in between. The CDR3 spans 14 residues. As DNA, the CDR3 is TGTGCCAGCAGTAGCCGGGACACATCCTACGAGCAGTACTTC. Translating gives CASSSRDTSYEQYF.

The genes are TRBV10-3 and TRBJ1-2; 10 bases agree with TRBD1. After removal of 3 bases from V and 4 bases from J, the junction contained 5 bases not matched to a gene. This CDR3 region has 15 residues. CDR1 and CDR2 (germline): ENHRY, SYGVKD. The CDR3 reads CAISDSDRGLYGYTF. DNA of the CDR3: TGTGCCATCAGTGACTCCGACAGGGGGCTCTATGGCTACACCTTC.

The chain has TRBV28 and TRBJ2-5, with D tentatively TRBD2 (7 bases). The end of the DNA is better explained by TRBJ2-7, so the J call may be wrong. This CDR3 has 14 amino acids. The germline V gene encodes CDR1 MDHEN and CDR2 SYDVKM. CDR3 sequence reads: CASSLEGGDYEQYF. The CDR3 DNA sequence: TGTGCCAGCAGTTTAGAGGGGGGGGACTACGAGCAGTACTTC.